This T cell receptor beta chain was identified in a study of vaccination effects on CD4 cells after COVID-19. On the study more broadly: They grew around 2.2 million PBMC in each well, adding about 10 IU/ml IL-2 and 10 ug/ml peptides. Notes on the study in general: Clones arising from infection and from vaccination showed marked clonal contraction late after vaccination. Early post-infection timepoints were absent, and convalescent patients were few. Healthy vaccinees had only 1 of 255 vaccine-induced clones cross-react with common cold coronaviruses.

With approximately 9 days of culture completed, CD4+ T cells were isolated. Produced via immunoSEQ multiplex PCR; TCRdb's table is partial and in-frame only. The data contain more than 30,000 clones, around 76% of them singletons. Trimming took 5 bases from V and 8 from J, leaving 12 bases between them. In germline, CDR1 is SGHDN, CDR2 FVKESK. This CDR3 comprises 13 residues. About this clone itself: Its antigen is still unknown.

The TCR sequence derives from a human donor who received a COVID-19 vaccine. The specimen was CD4+ T cells from PBMCs cultured without peptide, collected before COVID-19 vaccination. J is TRBJ1-4 and V is TRBV14, with no clear D. The CDR3 bases are TGTGCCAGCAGCACACAGTTGGGGGAAAAACTGTTTTTT. It encodes CASSTQLGEKLFF.